This T cell receptor beta chain stems from a study of OX40 agonist ivuxolimab in advanced cancers. With baseline, cycle 4 day 1, and cycle 7 day 1 as timepoints, blood was sampled. V shed 2 bases and J shed 4 bases, with 12 bases lying between them. This CDR3 is 14 amino acids long. Per germline, CDR1 MNHEY and CDR2 SVGAGI. About this clone itself: Antigen unknown.

The assay was immunoSEQ multiplex PCR, and TCRdb's table has in-frame clones only and misses some. In the table there are around 20,000 clones, around 70% of which are singletons. Broader study findings: Antigen specificity remained undetermined for the expanded peripheral T cells.

The chain recombines TRBV6-5 with TRBJ2-7; perhaps D is TRBD1 or TRBD2 (5 bases each). The clonotype was recovered from an adult with an advanced solid tumor such as melanoma, head and neck, liver or kidney cancer. Sequencing was performed on CD4+ or CD8+ T cells sorted from blood, taken in a trial of the OX40 agonist ivuxolimab. CDR3 DNA: TGTGCCAGCAGTTACGGGACGGATCTTTACGAGCAGTACTTC. This translates into CASSYGTDLYEQYF.